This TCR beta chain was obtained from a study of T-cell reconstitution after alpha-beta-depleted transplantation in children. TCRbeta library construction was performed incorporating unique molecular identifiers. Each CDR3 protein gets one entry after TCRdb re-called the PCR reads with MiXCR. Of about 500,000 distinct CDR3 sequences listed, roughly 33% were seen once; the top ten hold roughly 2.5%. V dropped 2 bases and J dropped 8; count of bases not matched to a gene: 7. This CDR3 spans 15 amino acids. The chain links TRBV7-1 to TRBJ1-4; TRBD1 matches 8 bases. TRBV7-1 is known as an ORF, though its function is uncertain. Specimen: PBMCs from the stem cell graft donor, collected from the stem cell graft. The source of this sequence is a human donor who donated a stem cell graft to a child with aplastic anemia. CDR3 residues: CASSSTGGYGEKLFF. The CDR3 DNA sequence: TGTGCCAGCAGCTCAACAGGGGGTTACGGGGAAAAACTGTTTTTT.